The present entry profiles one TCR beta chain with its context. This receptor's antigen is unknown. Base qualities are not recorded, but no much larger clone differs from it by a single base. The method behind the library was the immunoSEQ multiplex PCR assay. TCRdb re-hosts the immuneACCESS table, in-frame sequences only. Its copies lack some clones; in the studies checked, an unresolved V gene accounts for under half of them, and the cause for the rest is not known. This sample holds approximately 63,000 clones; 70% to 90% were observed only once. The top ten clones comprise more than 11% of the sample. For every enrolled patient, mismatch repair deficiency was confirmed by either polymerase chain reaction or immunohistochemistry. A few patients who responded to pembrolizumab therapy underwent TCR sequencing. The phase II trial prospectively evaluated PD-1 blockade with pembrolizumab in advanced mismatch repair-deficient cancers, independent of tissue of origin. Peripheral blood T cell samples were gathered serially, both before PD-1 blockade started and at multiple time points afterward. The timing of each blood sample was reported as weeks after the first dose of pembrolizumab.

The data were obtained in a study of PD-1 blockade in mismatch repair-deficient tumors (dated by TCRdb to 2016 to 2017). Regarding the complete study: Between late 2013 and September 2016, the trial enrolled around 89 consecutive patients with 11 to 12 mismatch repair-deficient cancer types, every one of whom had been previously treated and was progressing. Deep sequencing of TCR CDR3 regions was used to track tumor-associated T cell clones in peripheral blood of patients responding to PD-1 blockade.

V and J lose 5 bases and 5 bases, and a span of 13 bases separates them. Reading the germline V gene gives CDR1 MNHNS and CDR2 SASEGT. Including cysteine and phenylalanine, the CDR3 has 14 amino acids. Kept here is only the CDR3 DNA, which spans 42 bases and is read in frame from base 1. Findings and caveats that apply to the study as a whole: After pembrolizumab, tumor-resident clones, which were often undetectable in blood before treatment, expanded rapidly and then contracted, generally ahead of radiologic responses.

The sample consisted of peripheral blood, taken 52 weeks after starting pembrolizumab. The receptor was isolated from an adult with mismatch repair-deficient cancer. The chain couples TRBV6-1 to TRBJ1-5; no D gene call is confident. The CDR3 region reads CASSYFWRDQPQHF. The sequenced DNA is TGTGCCAGCAGTTATTTTTGGCGAGATCAGCCCCAGCATTTT.